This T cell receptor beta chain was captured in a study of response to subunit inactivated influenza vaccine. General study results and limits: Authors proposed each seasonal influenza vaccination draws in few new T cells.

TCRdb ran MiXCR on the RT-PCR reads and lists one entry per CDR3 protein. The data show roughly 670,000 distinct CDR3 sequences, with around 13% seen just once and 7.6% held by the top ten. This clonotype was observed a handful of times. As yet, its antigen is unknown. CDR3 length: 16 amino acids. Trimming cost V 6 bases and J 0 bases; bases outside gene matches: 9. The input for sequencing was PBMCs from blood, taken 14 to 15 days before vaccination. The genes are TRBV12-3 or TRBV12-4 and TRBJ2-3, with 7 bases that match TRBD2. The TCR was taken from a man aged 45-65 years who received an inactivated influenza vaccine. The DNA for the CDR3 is TGTGCCAGCAGGGACGATCGGGGGGACAGCACAGATACGCAGTATTTT. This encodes CASRDDRGDSTDTQYF.